These 10 T cell receptor beta chains were all obtained from the same sample, sequenced in a study of T cells in Graves' hyperthyroidism and ophthalmopathy. Researchers amplified the TCR beta CDR3 regions from RNA transcripts. The study used the HTBI primer set for a first-round RT-PCR of the TCR CDR3. One entry per CDR3 protein, called by TCRdb with MiXCR from the multiplex PCR reads. This table holds roughly 510,000 distinct CDR3 sequences, around 21% found once. Source material: blood. Receptors were obtained from a young man with Graves' hyperthyroidism.

This clonotype was picked up many times. V is TRBV11-2 and J is TRBJ1-1; D is uncertain. V lost 5 bases to trimming and J lost 4 bases, with 14 bases between them. The CDR3 covers 14 residues. Germline CDR1 and CDR2: SGHAT and FQNNGV. CDR3 coding DNA: TGTGCCAGCAGCGTCCGTCGGGGAGGCACTGAAGCTTTCTTT. Translated, it gives CASSVRRGGTEAFF.

V is TRBV28 and J is TRBJ1-2, with TRBD1 matching over 7 bases. The trim removed 7 bases at V and 3 bases at J, leaving 8 bases unmatched. From germline, CDR1 is MDHEN and CDR2 SYDVKM. The CDR3 covers 14 residues. In DNA, the CDR3 is TGTGCCAGCATGGGCCCCGGGACAGACTATGGCTACACCTTC. Translation gives CASMGPGTDYGYTF.

This clonotype was found many times. The chain recombines TRBV12-3 or TRBV12-4 with TRBJ1-5; unclear D gene. CDR3 length: 14 amino acids. Trimming shortened V by 6 bases and J by 3 bases, and 12 bases separated the two germline ends. The CDR3 DNA is TGTGCCAGCAGCCTTGGTAGCTTCAATCAGCCCCAGCATTTT. Amino acids: CASSLGSFNQPQHF.

The rearrangement joins TRBV12-3 or TRBV12-4 to TRBJ1-2; the D is unclear. The CDR3 contains 11 residues. Trimming took 1 base from V and 12 from J, leaving 9 bases between them. The CDR3 DNA sequence: TGTGCCAGCAGTTTAGGGACCGGAGACACCTTC. Encoded protein: CASSLGTGDTF.

This clonotype was detected ten times or more. This sequence joins TRBV19 and TRBJ1-1; D is ambiguous. V was pared by 10 bases and J by 0 bases, with 12 bases between. CDR1 and CDR2 from the germline V gene are LNHDA and SQIVND (reference sequence). The CDR3 has 13 amino acids. CDR3 sequence: CATSMFLNTEAFF. CDR3 nucleotides: TGTGCCACCTCAATGTTTCTGAACACTGAAGCTTTCTTT.

The chain has TRBV29-1 and TRBJ2-7, with D possibly TRBD1 on 6 matching bases. V lost 3 bases and J 1 base, leaving 10 bases between the germline ends. The CDR3 is 13 amino acids. Germline V gene lookup returns CDR1 SQVTM and CDR2 ANQGSEA. The CDR3 loop reads CSVDADSSYEQYF. CDR3 coding DNA: TGCAGCGTTGATGCGGACAGTTCCTACGAGCAGTACTTC.

The chain has TRBV2 and TRBJ2-6; D unclear. With 7 bases removed from V and 5 bases from J, the gap between germline ends came to 18 bases. Germline lookup yields CDR1 SNHLY and CDR2 FYNNEI. This CDR3 comprises 16 residues. CDR3 coding DNA: TGTGCCAGCAAGCCAGGCCGATCTACCAGGGCCAACGTCCTGACTTTC. This encodes CASKPGRSTRANVLTF.

V and J are TRBV6-5 and TRBJ2-2; possible D gene TRBD2, 5 bases. Trimming shortened V by 6 bases and J by 3 bases, and 11 bases separated the two germline ends. This CDR3 is 14 amino acids long. The germline gives CDR1 MNHEY, CDR2 SVGAGI. The CDR3 here is CASSYSVDTGELFF. CDR3 DNA sequence: TGTGCCAGCAGCTATAGCGTCGACACCGGGGAGCTGTTTTTT.

This rearrangement joins TRBV12-3 or TRBV12-4 to TRBJ1-2; D not resolved. V was shortened by 3 bases and J by 6 bases, with 8 bases between the two germline ends. This CDR3 comprises 12 residues. The CDR3 DNA reads as TGTGCCAGCAGTTTTGGTCGAGATGGCTACACCTTC. It translates to CASSFGRDGYTF.

This clonotype has only a few counts. The CDR3 protein is CASSRREAVQYF. CDR3 nucleotides: TGTGCCAGCAGTCGGCGAGAGGCGGTGCAGTACTTC. This chain uses TRBV12-3 or TRBV12-4 with TRBJ2-7; D remains ambiguous. V was trimmed by 5 bases and J by 9 bases, leaving 14 bases between them. The CDR3 consists of 12 residues.